A selection of T cell receptor beta chains follows, all from one sample in a study of T-cell memory formation after mild COVID-19. MiXCR, run by TCRdb on the 5' RACE reads, gives a single entry per CDR3 protein. Here the sample spans 550,000 to 700,000 distinct CDR3 sequences, 17% being singletons. The sample comprised PBMCs or a T cell subset sorted from them (not recorded which). Source of these receptors: an adult woman who had mild COVID-19 (a few samples of this study predate the infection). Cell type and time point are not known. Each CDR3 is given with its conserved first and last residue. Fields, in order: D gene, J gene, clone size, V gene, CDR3 DNA, CDR3 protein. The D gene is left open where the match is weak. Size is omitted from some rows. Given values are once, few, many or a class for expanded clones.

NA TRBJ1-1 few TRBV5-1 TGCGCCAGCAGCTTGCAGCGGGGCACTGAAGCTTTCTTT CASSLQRGTEAFF
NA TRBJ1-4 NA TRBV11-2 TGTGCCAGCAGCTTAGCTCCGCTACAAGAAAAACTGTTTTTT CASSLAPLQEKLFF
TRBD1 TRBJ1-5 NA TRBV24-1 TGTGCCACCAGTGTCACAGGGGATAGCAATCAGCCCCAGCATTTT CATSVTGDSNQPQHF
TRBD2 TRBJ2-5 NA TRBV6-5 TGTGCCAGCAGTAGAGGACTAGCGGGAGCACCCCGAGAGACCCAGTACTTC CASSRGLAGAPRETQYF
NA TRBJ2-6 few TRBV20-1 TGCAGTGCTAGTGAGAGATTCTCTGGGGCCAACGTCCTGACTTTC CSASERFSGANVLTF
NA TRBJ1-5 NA TRBV20-1 TGCAGTGCTAGGGTGGCAGGGAATCAGCCCCAGCATTTT CSARVAGNQPQHF
TRBD2 TRBJ2-3 few TRBV20-1 TGCAGTGCTGGGGGGGGGACTAGCGGGTTCACAGATACGCAGTATTTT CSAGGGTSGFTDTQYF
NA TRBJ2-1 NA TRBV11-2 TGTGCCAGCAGCTTAGTAGAGCCAGGGAATGAGCAGTTCTTC CASSLVEPGNEQFF
TRBD1 TRBJ2-7 NA TRBV30 TGTGCCTGGAGGCTAGCCGGGACAGGGGTGTACGAGCAGTACTTC CAWRLAGTGVYEQYF
NA TRBJ2-3 few TRBV7-9 TGTGCCAGCAGCTCACCCGGGAAGGGGATAGATACGCAGTATTTT CASSSPGKGIDTQYF
TRBD2 TRBJ2-3 NA TRBV5-6 TGTGCCAGCAGGTCCCCGGGACTAGCAGTCAATACGCAGTATTTT CASRSPGLAVNTQYF
TRBD2 TRBJ2-1 few TRBV23-1 TGCGCCAGCAGTCCCCCCGGACTAGCGGCACTCAATCGGCAGTTCTTC CASSPPGLAALNRQFF
NA TRBJ1-1 few TRBV12-3/TRBV12-4 TGTGCCAGCAGCCCCTTGGGGGGGGCGAACACTGAAGCTTTCTTT CASSPLGGANTEAFF
TRBD1 TRBJ2-7 NA TRBV20-1 TGCAGTGCTAGAGATGGGCACAGGGGCCACGAGCAGTACTTC CSARDGHRGHEQYF
TRBD1 TRBJ1-1 NA TRBV6-2/TRBV6-3 TGTGCCAGCAGTTACTTCCCACAGGGGGACAACACTGAAGCTTTCTTT CASSYFPQGDNTEAFF
TRBD1 TRBJ2-5 few TRBV9 TGTGCCAGCAGCGTAGACGACAGGGGGGGAGAGACCCAGTACTTC CASSVDDRGGETQYF
NA TRBJ1-2 NA TRBV2 TGTGCCAGCAGTATTAGGACACAGCCGGGCTACACCTTC CASSIRTQPGYTF
TRBD1 TRBJ1-5 many TRBV29-1 TGCAGCGTTGGGTGGACAGGGGATCAGCCCCAGCATTTT CSVGWTGDQPQHF
NA TRBJ2-7 few TRBV27 TGTGCCAGCAGCCTAGACAGCCTAGTTACCTACGAGCAGTACTTC CASSLDSLVTYEQYF
NA TRBJ1-2 many TRBV3-1 TGTGCCAGCAGCCCAGAGGGATGGCGATTCTATGGCTACACCTTC CASSPEGWRFYGYTF
TRBD1 TRBJ1-3 few TRBV29-1 TGCAGCGTTGGACAGGGGGTTGGAAACACCATATATTTT CSVGQGVGNTIYF
NA TRBJ2-7 NA TRBV19 TGTGCCAGTAGTACCGTAGCGGCTAACTACGAGCAGTACTTC CASSTVAANYEQYF
NA TRBJ2-4 NA TRBV20-1 TGCAGTGCTAGATACCCGGGAAACATTCAGTACTTC CSARYPGNIQYF
TRBD2 TRBJ2-1 NA TRBV4-2 TGTGCCAGCAGCCAAGAAGCAGCGGGAGGCTCCTACAATGAGCAGTTCTTC CASSQEAAGGSYNEQFF
TRBD2 TRBJ2-2 NA TRBV25-1 TGTGCCAGCAGTGAATATTTCCTAGCGGGAGGCCCGAACACCGGGGAGCTGTTTTTT CASSEYFLAGGPNTGELFF
TRBD2 TRBJ2-3 NA TRBV7-3 TGTGCCAGCAGCTTAACGGAACTAGCGGATACGCAGTATTTT CASSLTELADTQYF
NA TRBJ2-1 NA TRBV5-1 TGCGCCAGCAGCTTGGAACTAGCATCCGATGAGCAGTTCTTC CASSLELASDEQFF
NA TRBJ2-1 NA TRBV27 TGTGCCAGCAGTTTTCTAGGCTATGAGCAGTTCTTC CASSFLGYEQFF
TRBD1 TRBJ2-2 few TRBV15 TGTGCCACCAGGATGACAGGGTTCGTTACCACCGGGGAGCTGTTTTTT CATRMTGFVTTGELFF
TRBD1 TRBJ1-1 NA TRBV27 TGTGCCAGCAGGTATCTGGACAGGGAAATGGGTGAAGCTTTCTTT CASRYLDREMGEAFF
NA TRBJ2-5 NA TRBV25-1 TGTGCCAGCAGTGGAGGAGGCAGCCAAGAGACCCAGTACTTC CASSGGGSQETQYF